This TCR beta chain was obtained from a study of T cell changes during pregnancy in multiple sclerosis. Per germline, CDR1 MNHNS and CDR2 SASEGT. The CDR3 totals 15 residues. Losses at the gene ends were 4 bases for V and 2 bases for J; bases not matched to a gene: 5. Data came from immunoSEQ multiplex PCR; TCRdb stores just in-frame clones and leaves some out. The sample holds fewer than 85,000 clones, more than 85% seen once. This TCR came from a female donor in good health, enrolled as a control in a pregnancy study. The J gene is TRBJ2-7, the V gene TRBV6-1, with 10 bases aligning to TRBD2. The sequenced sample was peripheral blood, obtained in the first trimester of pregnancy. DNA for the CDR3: TGTGCCAGCAGTGGTGTTAGCGGGAGGCCCTACGAGCAGTACTTC. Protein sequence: CASSGVSGRPYEQYF.